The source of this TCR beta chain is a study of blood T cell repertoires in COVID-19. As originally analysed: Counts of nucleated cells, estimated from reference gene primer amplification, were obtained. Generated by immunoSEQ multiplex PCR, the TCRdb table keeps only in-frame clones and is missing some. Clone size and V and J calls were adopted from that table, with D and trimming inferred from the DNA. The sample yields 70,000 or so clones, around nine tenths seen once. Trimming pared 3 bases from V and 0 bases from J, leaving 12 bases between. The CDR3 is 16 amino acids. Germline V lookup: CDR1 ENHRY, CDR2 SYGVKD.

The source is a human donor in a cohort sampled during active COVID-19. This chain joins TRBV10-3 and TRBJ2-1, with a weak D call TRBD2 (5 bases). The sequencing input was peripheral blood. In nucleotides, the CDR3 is TGTGCCATCAGTGAAGTATATGGGAGCTCCTACAATGAGCAGTTCTTC. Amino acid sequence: CAISEVYGSSYNEQFF.